A single sample gave rise to the 14 T cell receptor beta chains below, sequenced in a study of T cell repertoires in cytomegalovirus infection. TCRdb independently ran MiXCR on the reads; one entry per CDR3 protein. The table shows around 710,000 distinct CDR3 sequences, with 25% to 30% occurring only once. The antigens for these receptors are not known. The specimen was cultured CD8+ T cells from PBMCs, collected from culture after CMV antigen stimulation. These receptor sequences come from a human donor in good health (CMV status not recorded). Some clones in this sample may be carry-over from other donors' samples.

This clonotype appeared a few times. The rearrangement joins TRBV15 to TRBJ1-6; unclear D gene. The V gene's germline CDR1 is LNHNV and CDR2 YYDKDF (reference sequence). The CDR3 is 15 residues long. V was clipped by 0 bases and J by 4 bases, with 7 bases between them. CDR3 sequence (DNA): TGTGCCACCAGCAGAGATAGAGCTTATAATTCACCCCTCCACTTT. Encoded protein: CATSRDRAYNSPLHF.

This clonotype has more than one count but fewer than ten. The genes are TRBV7-4 and TRBJ2-3; D is uncertain. This CDR3 contains 13 residues. Per the germline V gene, CDR1 is SGHVT and CDR2 is SQSDAQ. Trimming pared 5 bases from V and 2 bases from J, leaving 8 bases between. The CDR3 here is CASSPLFTDTQYF. The CDR3 region has the DNA TGTGCCAGCAGCCCTCTTTTCACAGATACGCAGTATTTT.

This clonotype has ten or more counts. This chain connects TRBV20-1 to TRBJ1-2; maybe TRBD1 (5 bases). V lost 3 bases and J 7 bases, leaving 15 bases between the germline ends. The CDR3 runs 13 residues. The V gene's germline CDR1 is DFQATT and CDR2 SNEGSKA (reference sequence). The CDR3: CSASMGKGIGYTF. Here the CDR3 DNA reads TGCAGTGCTAGTATGGGAAAGGGGATTGGCTACACCTTC.

This clonotype was seen a single time. This clone may be a read error of a much larger clone one base away. This chain uses TRBV7-9 with TRBJ1-1; D is possibly TRBD1 (5 bases). V was cut by 5 bases and J by 5 bases, with 9 bases left in between. Germline V gene data show CDR1 as SEHNR and CDR2 as FQNEAQ (reference sequence). The CDR3 is 12 amino acids. The CDR3, as DNA: TGTGCCAGCAGCCCGACAGAGACTGAAGCTTTCTTT. Protein sequence: CASSPTETEAFF.

V is TRBV7-6 and J is TRBJ1-4, with 9 positions matching TRBD1. This CDR3 region has 18 residues. The V gene's germline CDR1 is SGHVS and CDR2 FNYEAQ. The V gene end was trimmed by 1 base and the J gene end by 4 bases; junction bases not matched to a gene: 10. Here the CDR3 reads CASSLEIQGARDNEKLFF. CDR3 DNA: TGTGCCAGCAGCTTAGAGATACAGGGGGCAAGGGATAATGAAAAACTGTTTTTT.

A few counts support this clonotype. V is TRBV27 and J is TRBJ1-5; D gene unclear. Per the germline V gene, CDR1 is MNHEY and CDR2 is SMNVEV (reference sequence). The CDR3 consists of 13 residues. Trimming took 4 bases from V and 5 from J, leaving 9 bases between them. CDR3 in DNA: TGTGCCAGCAGTTCGGGGATGCATCAGCCCCAGCATTTT. It specifies CASSSGMHQPQHF.

In nucleotides, the CDR3 is TGCAGCGTGGTCGGACAGGGAGGGAAGTGGAGTGAGCAGTTCTTC. Amino acids: CSVVGQGGKWSEQFF. The chain joins TRBV29-1 to TRBJ2-1, with a tentative D call TRBD1 (8 bases). Trimming stripped 6 bases from V and 9 bases from J, with 24 bases between. The CDR3 contains 15 residues. The germline gives CDR1 SQVTM, CDR2 ANQGSEA.

This clonotype was seen a few times. CDR3 in DNA: TGCGCCAGCAGCTTGGTAGGAGAAGATACGCAGTATTTT. Translating it yields CASSLVGEDTQYF. The V and J genes are TRBV5-1 and TRBJ2-3; no reliable D call. The CDR3 runs to 13 residues. The germline V gene has CDR1 SGHRS and CDR2 YFSETQ. The V end lost 0 bases, the J end lost 5 bases, and 7 bases lay between the germline ends.

This clonotype came up a few times. The chain joins TRBV12-3 or TRBV12-4 to TRBJ1-1, with TRBD1 matching 7 bases. The V and J ends lost 10 bases and 4 bases, in that order; junction bases with no gene match: 9. The CDR3 covers 13 residues. CDR3 nucleotides: TGTGCCACCTCCCAGGGGGAGGTCACTGAAGCTTTCTTT. Its protein product is CATSQGEVTEAFF.

A note on this clonotype: This may arise from a read error, as a much more abundant clone is one base away. The chain recombines TRBV7-2 with TRBJ2-1; 10 bases fit TRBD2. The CDR3 contains 14 residues. From germline, CDR1 is SGHTA and CDR2 FQGNSA. The CDR3 loop is CVVQAGGLYNEQFF. CDR3 bases: TGTGTCGTCCAAGCGGGGGGGCTCTACAATGAGCAGTTCTTC.

For this clonotype: A much larger clone differs from this one at a single base, so this may be a read error. In DNA, the CDR3 is TGTGCCAACAGCCCTTTGACAGGGCGGAACACTGAAGCTTTCTTT. Its translation: CANSPLTGRNTEAFF. The rearrangement uses TRBV7-8 and TRBJ1-1; TRBD1 aligns across 7 bases. Germline V lookup: CDR1 SGHVS, CDR2 FQNEAQ. There are 15 residues in the CDR3.

As for this clonotype: A much larger clone lies a single base off, so this may be a read error. The chain carries TRBV7-8 and TRBJ1-2, with a weak D call TRBD1 (5 bases). The CDR3 has 14 amino acids. Germline-derived CDR1 and CDR2 are SGHVS and FQNEAQ. The CDR3 reads CTSSLRGVGRGYTF. CDR3 coding DNA: TGTACCAGCAGCTTAAGGGGTGTCGGGAGAGGCTACACCTTC.

The rearrangement links TRBV5-5 to TRBJ1-5; 7 nucleotides agree with TRBD1. V was clipped by 0 bases and J by 4 bases; unmatched bases: 4. Germline-derived CDR1 and CDR2 are SGHKS and YYEKEE (reference sequence). CDR3 size: 15 residues. The DNA for the CDR3 is TGTGCCAGCAGCTTGGAGGGACAGCGGAATCAGCCCCAGCATTTT. Translated, it gives CASSLEGQRNQPQHF.

The V and J genes are TRBV20-1 and TRBJ1-5; TRBD1 matches 9 bases. The CDR3 loop spans 17 amino acids. The trim removed 1 base at V and 3 bases at J, leaving 10 bases unmatched. From germline, CDR1 is DFQATT and CDR2 SNEGSKA (reference sequence). Here the CDR3 DNA reads TGCAGTGCTAGAGCCAAGAATCGGGACAGGGTCAATCAGCCCCAGCATTTT. Its protein is CSARAKNRDRVNQPQHF.